Following are 21 T cell receptor beta chains from one sample sequenced in a study of a mutant IDH1 vaccine in newly diagnosed glioma. Documented time point: week 35, safety follow-up. Vaccination used 300 ug of mutant IDH1 20-mer peptide per dose, with topical imiquimod. Using immunoSEQ multiplex PCR, the repertoire was profiled, and TCRdb retains in-frame clones only, with some absent. The repertoire holds some 54,000 clones, approximately 80% seen once, with around 4.1% in the top ten. No cognate antigen is known for these TCRs. The sample consisted of PBMCs, taken from a glioma patient whose treatment included an IDH1 peptide vaccine. Every receptor here comes from a woman between 18 and 29 years old with glioma.

This clone has just a few counts. The V gene is TRBV4-2, the J gene TRBJ1-1; no firm D call. The CDR3 runs 16 residues. The V end was cut by 1 base, the J end by 3 bases, with 15 bases between. Looked up from germline, CDR1 is LGHNA and CDR2 is YNFKEQ. As DNA, the CDR3 is TGTGCCAGCAGCCAAGGGGGTAGGGTTGCTGACACTGAAGCTTTCTTT. It yields the protein CASSQGGRVADTEAFF.

CDR3 in DNA: TGTGCCAGTAGTATTGGGGCTAACTATGGCTACACCTTC. Translated: CASSIGANYGYTF. The chain recombines TRBV19 with TRBJ1-2; D is unresolved. The CDR3 runs 13 residues. Germline assignment: CDR1 LNHDA and CDR2 SQIVND (reference sequence). Trimming pared 3 bases from V and 0 bases from J, leaving 5 bases between.

V gene TRBV11-2 combines with J gene TRBJ2-5, with no clear D. Germline V gene sequence: CDR1 SGHAT, CDR2 FQNNGV. There are 16 residues in the CDR3. V was trimmed by 0 bases and J by 1 base, leaving 12 bases between them. The CDR3 here is CASSLEQVGFQETQYF. CDR3 coding DNA: TGTGCCAGCAGCTTAGAGCAGGTCGGATTCCAAGAGACCCAGTACTTC.

This clone showed up just once. The J gene is TRBJ2-7, the V gene TRBV9; 11 nucleotides match TRBD2. The CDR3 is made up of 17 amino acids. In germline, CDR1 is SGDLS, CDR2 YYNGEE. The J segment lost 5 bases and the V segment lost 0 bases, leaving 10 bases of the junction unmatched. In nucleotides, the CDR3 is TGTGCCAGCAGCGTAGGAGGGCTAGCGGGAGGATCCCACGAGCAGTACTTC. It yields the protein CASSVGGLAGGSHEQYF. Looking up the rest from reference TRBV9 and TRBJ2-7 gives the full variable domain: DSGVTQTPKHLITATGQRVTLRCSPRSGDLSVYWYQQSLDQGLQFLIQYYNGEERAKGNILERFSAQQFPDLHSELNLSSLELGDSALYFCASSVGGLAGGSHEQYFGPGTRLTVT.

This chain uses TRBV19 with TRBJ1-5; D possibly corresponds to TRBD1 (5 bases). Germline V gene sequence: CDR1 LNHDA, CDR2 SQIVND (reference sequence). V was clipped by 10 bases and J by 7 bases, with 20 bases between them. The CDR3 is 14 amino acids. The CDR3 loop is CATSSGGVRQPQHF. CDR3 bases: TGTGCCACCTCCTCAGGAGGGGTCAGGCAGCCCCAGCATTTT.

The chain carries TRBV9 and TRBJ2-5, with D possibly being TRBD1 or TRBD2 (6 bases each). This CDR3 region has 17 residues. The germline gives CDR1 SGDLS, CDR2 YYNGEE. V gave up 0 bases and J gave up 2 bases, with 17 bases separating them. In DNA form, the CDR3 reads TGTGCCAGCAGCGTAGAGGGGGAGGCCGCCTCTCAAGAGACCCAGTACTTC. This encodes CASSVEGEAASQETQYF.

J is TRBJ2-7 and V is TRBV27, with a tentative D call TRBD1 (6 bases). V was clipped by 3 bases and J by 3 bases, with 9 bases between them. This CDR3 is built from 13 residues. Germline-derived CDR1 and CDR2 are MNHEY and SMNVEV (reference sequence). The CDR3 DNA sequence: TGTGCCAGCAGTTTCAGGGGTTACTACGAGCAGTACTTC. It is translated as CASSFRGYYEQYF.

The chain carries TRBV10-3 and TRBJ1-1; TRBD1 might be the D (5 bases). The CDR3 runs to 15 residues. Germline V gene sequence: CDR1 ENHRY, CDR2 SYGVKD. Trimming removed 6 bases at V and 3 bases at J, with 17 bases between. The CDR3 protein is CAIRTPAGTHTEAFF. The CDR3 DNA reads as TGTGCCATCAGGACCCCCGCTGGGACGCACACTGAAGCTTTCTTT.

The chain has TRBV6-1 and TRBJ2-7, with a weak D call TRBD2 (7 bases). V was shortened by 0 bases and J by 6 bases, with 12 bases between the two germline ends. The CDR3 is 14 amino acids. Germline CDR1 MNHNS, CDR2 SASEGT. The CDR3 loop is CASSEAAGATEQYF. The DNA of the CDR3 is TGTGCCAGCAGTGAAGCGGCGGGGGCAACCGAGCAGTACTTC.

This clone was counted a single time. The rearrangement uses TRBV6-5 and TRBJ1-2, with a possible D match to TRBD1 (6 bases). Trimming shortened V by 6 bases and J by 4 bases, and 15 bases separated the two germline ends. Germline V lookup: CDR1 MNHEY, CDR2 SVGAGI. The CDR3 totals 14 residues. CDR3: CASRSPGGLYGYTF. In nucleotides, the CDR3 is TGTGCCAGCAGAAGCCCGGGGGGCCTCTATGGCTACACCTTC.

The chain combines TRBV6-1 with TRBJ1-4; the D is unclear. The CDR3 is 14 amino acids. V lost 1 base, J lost 7 bases, and 10 bases lay in between. Germline assignment: CDR1 MNHNS and CDR2 SASEGT. The CDR3 DNA reads as TGTGCCAGCAGTGAAGGAACAGATATTGAAAAACTGTTTTTT. Amino acids: CASSEGTDIEKLFF.

This chain connects TRBV10-3 to TRBJ1-1; a possible D gene is TRBD1 (6 bases). The CDR3 totals 12 residues. The germline gives CDR1 ENHRY, CDR2 SYGVKD. V was clipped by 4 bases and J by 8 bases, with 11 bases between them. The CDR3 DNA sequence: TGTGCCATCAGTGGGACAGCAGACGAAGCTTTCTTT. This gives the protein CAISGTADEAFF.

The sample holds one count of this clone. The chain employs TRBV30 and TRBJ2-5, with 8 bases fitting TRBD1. The J call is in doubt because the DNA end fits TRBJ2-7 better. Germline assignment: CDR1 GTSNPN and CDR2 SVGIG (reference sequence). This CDR3 comprises 11 residues. The CDR3 nucleotides are TGTGCCTGGAGACAGGGGGGCGAGCAGTACTTC. Encoded protein: CAWRQGGEQYF.

This clone came up a few times. The rearrangement uses TRBV23-1 and TRBJ2-7; 9 bases line up with TRBD2. TRBV23-1 carries the ORF label, with uncertain function. This CDR3 spans 15 amino acids. V gave up 4 bases and J gave up 5 bases; unmatched junction bases: 9. The CDR3 loop reads CASSRWREGRNEQYF. The CDR3 bases are TGCGCCAGCAGTCGGTGGCGGGAGGGCCGGAACGAGCAGTACTTC.

The rearrangement joins TRBV11-2 to TRBJ1-2, with D uncertain. Trimming cost V 1 base and J 0 bases, with 12 bases left between them. CDR3 length: 16 residues. The germline gives CDR1 SGHAT, CDR2 FQNNGV. The chain's CDR3 is CASSLGVAGANYGYTF. The CDR3 nucleotides are TGTGCCAGCAGCTTAGGGGTTGCCGGAGCTAACTATGGCTACACCTTC.

J is TRBJ2-3 and V is TRBV9; no reliable D call. The CDR3 contains 12 residues. Trimming shortened V by 3 bases and J by 4 bases, and 6 bases separated the two germline ends. The germline V gene has CDR1 SGDLS and CDR2 YYNGEE. The CDR3: CASSATPDTQYF. As DNA, the CDR3 is TGTGCCAGCAGCGCGACACCAGATACGCAGTATTTT.

This clone was picked up one time. This rearrangement joins TRBV5-3 to TRBJ2-7, with a tentative D call TRBD2 (5 bases). TRBV5-3 is classed as an ORF, of uncertain function. V was shortened by 4 bases and J by 0 bases, with 11 bases between the two germline ends. The CDR3 sequence is 14 residues long. CDR3 in DNA: TGTGCCAGAAGCGCGGACTGGGGCTCCTACGAGCAGTACTTC. It translates to CARSADWGSYEQYF.

The rearrangement links TRBV6-5 to TRBJ1-6, with 11 positions matching TRBD1. V trimming: 1 base; J trimming: 10 bases; junction bases outside the gene matches: 6. The CDR3 sequence is 16 residues long. From germline, CDR1 is MNHEY and CDR2 SVGAGI. The CDR3 is CASSYYPGQGDSPLHF. The DNA for the CDR3 is TGTGCCAGCAGTTACTATCCGGGACAGGGGGACTCACCCCTCCACTTT.

The CDR3 DNA follows: TGTGCCAGCAGGCCGGGGGGACAGGGGGGGTCCTTCTCCTACAATGAGCAGTTCTTC. Encoded protein: CASRPGGQGGSFSYNEQFF. The genes are TRBV11-2 and TRBJ2-1, with 11 bases aligning to TRBD1. The germline CDR1 and CDR2 sequences are SGHAT and FQNNGV. V shed 6 bases, J shed 0 bases, and the junction held 13 bases outside the gene matches. This CDR3 is 19 amino acids long.

The V call is TRBV28, the J call TRBJ1-2, with a weak D call TRBD1 (5 bases). Germline CDR1 MDHEN, CDR2 SYDVKM. This CDR3 contains 14 residues. The V end lost 5 bases, the J end lost 0 bases, and 10 bases lay between the germline ends. The CDR3 bases are TGTGCCAGCAGTCCCGGGACTGCTAACTATGGCTACACCTTC. This encodes CASSPGTANYGYTF.

This rearrangement joins TRBV5-1 to TRBJ2-1, with D perhaps matching TRBD1 (6 bases). The CDR3 sequence is 16 residues long. Per the germline V gene, CDR1 is SGHRS and CDR2 is YFSETQ. Between the trimmed V and J ends, which lost 3 bases and 2 bases, there was a span of 15 bases. CDR3 protein: CASSWTGTRAYNEQFF. The CDR3 DNA follows: TGCGCCAGCAGCTGGACCGGGACAAGGGCCTACAATGAGCAGTTCTTC.